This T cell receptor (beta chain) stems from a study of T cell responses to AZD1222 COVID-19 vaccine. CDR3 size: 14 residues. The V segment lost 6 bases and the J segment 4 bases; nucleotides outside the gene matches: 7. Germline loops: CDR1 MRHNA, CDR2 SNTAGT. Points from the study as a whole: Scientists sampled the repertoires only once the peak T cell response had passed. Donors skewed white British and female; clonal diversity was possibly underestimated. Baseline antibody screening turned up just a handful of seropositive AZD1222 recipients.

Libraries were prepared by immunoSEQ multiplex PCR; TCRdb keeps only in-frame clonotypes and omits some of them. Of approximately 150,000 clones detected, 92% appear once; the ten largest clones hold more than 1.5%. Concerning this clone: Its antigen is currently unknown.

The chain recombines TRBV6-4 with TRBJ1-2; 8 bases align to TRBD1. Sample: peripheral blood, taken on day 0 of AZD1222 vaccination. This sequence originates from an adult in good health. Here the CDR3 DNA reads TGTGCCAGCAGACAAACAGGGGGAACCTATGGCTACACCTTC. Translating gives CASRQTGGTYGYTF.